The rows below give T cell receptor beta chains drawn from one sample of a study of blood T cell repertoires in COVID-19. Clones were read by immunoSEQ multiplex PCR, and TCRdb kept only the in-frame ones, dropping some. The repertoire holds around 260,000 clones, with approximately 89% as singletons. The sample taken for sequencing was peripheral blood. These receptor sequences come from a woman in her 30s with COVID-19, enrolled during active disease. The CDR3 runs from the conserved cysteine through the conserved F or W. D genes are given only for firm matches. Expanded clones get a size class; other rows say once, few or many, or leave the size out.

D,size,J,V,CDR3,DNA
TRBD1,once,TRBJ1-1,TRBV2,CASTPLRDREAFF,TGTGCCAGCACCCCCCTCCGGGACAGAGAAGCTTTCTTT
-,-,TRBJ1-3,TRBV5-8,CASSLDDRSSGNTIYF,TGTGCCAGCAGCTTGGATGACAGGTCCTCTGGAAACACCATATATTTT
-,once,TRBJ1-1,TRBV3-1/TRBV3-2,CASSQDPARGTEAFF,TGTGCCAGCAGCCAAGATCCCGCCAGGGGAACTGAAGCTTTCTTT
TRBD2,-,TRBJ2-2,TRBV7-8,CASSPPAGETTGELFF,TGTGCCAGCAGCCCCCCGGCGGGAGAAACCACCGGGGAGCTGTTTTTT
-,few,TRBJ1-3,TRBV19,CASSTSTAGTSGNTIYF,TGTGCCAGTAGTACATCAACAGCCGGTACCTCTGGAAACACCATATATTTT
-,-,TRBJ1-1,TRBV5-1,CASSLDGDTEAFF,TGCGCCAGCAGCTTGGACGGAGACACTGAAGCTTTCTTT
TRBD1,-,TRBJ1-2,TRBV5-1,CASSLGQGESNYGYTF,TGCGCCAGCAGCTTGGGACAGGGAGAATCGAACTATGGCTACACCTTC
TRBD1,-,TRBJ2-1,TRBV10-1,CASSPGQAYNEQFF,TGCGCCAGCAGCCCGGGACAGGCCTACAATGAGCAGTTCTTC
-,-,TRBJ2-7,TRBV7-3,CASSPGRGYEQYF,TGTGCCAGCAGCCCCGGACGGGGCTACGAGCAGTACTTC
-,-,TRBJ2-3,TRBV30,CAWSKAGDTQYF,TGTGCCTGGAGTAAGGCGGGAGATACGCAGTATTTT
-,once,TRBJ2-3,TRBV6-5,CASSYSYETVGYTQYF,TGTGCCAGCAGTTACTCTTACGAGACAGTAGGCTATACGCAGTATTTT
-,-,TRBJ1-5,TRBV28,CASSLRTAVGLSNQPQHF,TGTGCCAGCAGTTTACGGACAGCGGTGGGTTTAAGCAATCAGCCCCAGCATTTT
-,-,TRBJ1-2,TRBV30,CAWSLGPTGRRGGYTF,TGTGCCTGGAGTTTGGGCCCAACAGGGAGACGTGGTGGCTACACCTTC
-,-,TRBJ2-7,TRBV29-1,CSVGRGLEQYF,TGCAGCGTTGGGAGGGGGCTTGAGCAGTACTTC
-,-,TRBJ2-7,TRBV5-1,CASSLGVQVRSYEQYF,TGCGCCAGCAGCTTGGGGGTACAGGTCCGCTCCTACGAGCAGTACTTC
-,-,TRBJ1-1,TRBV5-4,CASGQGNTEAFF,TGTGCCAGCGGGCAGGGGAACACTGAAGCTTTCTTT
-,-,TRBJ2-5,TRBV30,CAWSVLFEETQYF,TGTGCCTGGAGTGTACTGTTCGAAGAGACCCAGTACTTC
-,-,TRBJ2-1,TRBV12-3/TRBV12-4,CASSRDFSYEQFF,TGTGCCAGCAGTAGGGACTTTTCGTATGAGCAGTTCTTC
TRBD2,-,TRBJ2-2,TRBV25-1,CATKRGLAETGELFF,TGTGCCACAAAACGGGGACTAGCGGAAACCGGGGAGCTGTTTTTT
-,-,TRBJ2-7,TRBV7-9,CASSLVALLGYEQYF,TGTGCCAGCAGCTTAGTGGCTTTACTAGGCTACGAGCAGTACTTC
TRBD1,-,TRBJ1-2,TRBV2,CASRGDSPYYGYTF,TGTGCCAGCAGGGGGGACAGCCCGTACTATGGCTACACCTTC
-,-,TRBJ1-2,TRBV25-1,CASSENRNYGYTF,TGTGCCAGCAGTGAAAATAGAAACTATGGCTACACCTTC
-,once,TRBJ2-5,TRBV27,CASTAWGGQETQYF,TGTGCCAGCACCGCCTGGGGGGGCCAGGAGACCCAGTACTTC
-,once,TRBJ1-1,TRBV18,CASSPRAMNTEAFF,TGTGCCAGCTCACCCAGGGCCATGAACACTGAAGCTTTCTTT
-,-,TRBJ2-3,TRBV11-3,CASSLGAGDTQYF,TGTGCCAGCAGCTTAGGAGCCGGAGATACGCAGTATTTT
-,-,TRBJ1-5,TRBV6-1,CASSENPGQPQHF,TGTGCCAGCAGTGAAAATCCGGGGCAGCCCCAGCATTTT
-,-,TRBJ1-1,TRBV4-1,CASSQEFRGNTEAFF,TGCGCCAGCAGCCAAGAGTTTCGAGGGAACACTGAAGCTTTCTTT
-,few,TRBJ2-7,TRBV21-1,CASNVRDSLYYEQYF,TGTGCCAGCAACGTCCGGGACTCGCTATACTACGAGCAGTACTTC
-,-,TRBJ2-2,TRBV5-1,CASSLASSSTGELFF,TGCGCCAGCAGCTTGGCCTCTAGTAGTACCGGGGAGCTGTTTTTT
TRBD2,-,TRBJ2-7,TRBV7-2,CASSLGASGSYEQYF,TGTGCCAGCAGCTTAGGGGCTAGCGGGAGTTACGAGCAGTACTTC
-,-,TRBJ2-4,TRBV10-2,CASSESTGNIQYF,TGCGCCAGCAGTGAGTCGACGGGAAACATTCAGTACTTC
-,-,TRBJ1-1,TRBV5-6,CASSRQDWATEAFF,TGTGCCAGCAGCCGACAGGATTGGGCCACTGAAGCTTTCTTT
TRBD2,few,TRBJ2-1,TRBV18,CASSPSSGPMEQFF,TGTGCCAGCTCACCATCTAGCGGGCCTATGGAGCAGTTCTTC
TRBD1,-,TRBJ2-7,TRBV7-3,CASSSGTGGFDEQYF,TGTGCCAGCAGCTCCGGGACAGGGGGGTTCGACGAGCAGTACTTC
-,-,TRBJ1-2,TRBV5-1,CASRDPGDYGYTF,TGCGCCAGCAGAGATCCAGGGGACTATGGCTACACCTTC
-,-,TRBJ2-7,TRBV2,CASSERETYEQYF,TGTGCCAGCAGTGAGAGGGAGACCTACGAGCAGTACTTC
TRBD1,-,TRBJ1-2,TRBV5-1,CASSSTGTGNYGYTF,TGCGCCAGCAGCTCAACCGGGACAGGAAACTATGGCTACACCTTC
-,-,TRBJ1-1,TRBV3-1/TRBV3-2,CASSQRREYRTEAFF,TGTGCCAGCAGCCAACGGAGGGAATACAGGACTGAAGCTTTCTTT
TRBD1,-,TRBJ1-1,TRBV29-1,CSVVGTGATEAFF,TGCAGCGTTGTGGGGACAGGGGCCACTGAAGCTTTCTTT
-,-,TRBJ2-1,TRBV12-3/TRBV12-4,CASTLSYNEQFF,TGTGCCAGCACCCTGTCCTACAATGAGCAGTTCTTC
TRBD1,-,TRBJ1-5,TRBV19,CASTTLPPGQASNQPQHF,TGTGCCAGTACCACCCTCCCCCCGGGACAGGCGAGCAATCAGCCCCAGCATTTT
-,-,TRBJ2-7,TRBV27,CASSLRGKGDHEQYF,TGTGCCAGCAGTTTAAGGGGGAAGGGCGACCACGAGCAGTACTTC
-,-,TRBJ1-1,TRBV25-1,CASSESRAGMNTEAFF,TGTGCCAGCAGTGAATCAAGGGCAGGGATGAACACTGAAGCTTTCTTT
TRBD1,-,TRBJ1-1,TRBV10-3,CAISARQGPGDNAEAFF,TGTGCCATCAGTGCAAGACAGGGGCCGGGGGATAACGCTGAAGCTTTCTTT
-,-,TRBJ2-2,TRBV27,CASSLTAGELFF,TGTGCCAGCAGTCTTACAGCCGGGGAGCTGTTTTTT
-,-,TRBJ1-1,TRBV30,CAWAGNSPFRTAFF,TGTGCCTGGGCAGGGAATTCCCCATTCCGGACGGCTTTCTTT
-,-,TRBJ1-3,TRBV18,CASSPELIAGNTIYF,TGTGCCAGCTCACCAGAATTGATAGCAGGAAACACCATATATTTT
TRBD2,-,TRBJ2-3,TRBV30,CAWSPGAGDGDTQYF,TGTGCCTGGAGTCCCGGCGCGGGAGATGGAGATACGCAGTATTTT
TRBD2,-,TRBJ2-7,TRBV7-9,CASSAPGRGYEQYF,TGTGCCAGCAGTGCCCCGGGGAGGGGATACGAGCAGTACTTC
-,-,TRBJ1-1,TRBV10-3,CATSQGWNTEAFF,TGTGCCACCTCACAGGGATGGAACACTGAAGCTTTCTTT
-,-,TRBJ1-1,TRBV2,CASTPGVTPTEAFF,TGTGCCAGCACCCCCGGGGTTACGCCCACTGAAGCTTTCTTT